Shown below are 20 T cell receptor beta chains from a single sample sequenced in a study of blood T cell repertoires in COVID-19 (dated by TCRdb to the early 2020s). Library creation used the immunoSEQ multiplex PCR assay. In its TCRdb copy, this immuneACCESS table keeps in-frame sequences only and misses some clones. Where compared with another copy, unresolved V genes explain less than half of these, and the others have no known cause. This sample comprises about 240,000 clones, 75% to 90% of them detected only once. The ten largest clones add up to 9.5% to 15% of the sample. The specimen sequenced was peripheral blood. These receptors were obtained from a woman in her fifties or sixties with active or convalescent COVID-19.

In this sample, this clone turned up many times. The chain links TRBV5-5 to TRBJ1-2; D call uncertain. Germline-derived CDR1 and CDR2 are SGHKS and YYEKEE (reference sequence). CDR3 length: 15 amino acids. Trimming shortened V by 1 base and J by 1 base, and 11 bases separated the two germline ends. CDR3 bases: TGTGCCAGCAGCTTGCGGCAGGAGGATAACTATGGCTACACCTTC. The encoded protein is CASSLRQEDNYGYTF.

This chain uses TRBV21-1 with TRBJ2-2; the D call of TRBD2 is as the table states it, not checked on the DNA. TRBV21-1 has pseudogene status. CDR3 length equals 12 residues. CDR3 in DNA: TGTGCCAGCAGCAAAGGAGGCGGGGAGCTGTTTTTT. This gives the protein CASSKGGGELFF.

This clone was seen a few times. The chain is built from TRBV10-3 and TRBJ1-1; 8 bases fit TRBD1. This CDR3 has 16 amino acids. The V and J ends lost 10 bases and 0 bases, in that order; junction bases with no gene match: 13. CDR1 is ENHRY and CDR2 is SYGVKD in the germline V gene. The CDR3 coding sequence is TGTGCCACCCGAGAACAGGGGGGGAGGGTGAACACTGAAGCTTTCTTT. As protein: CATREQGGRVNTEAFF.

A word on this clone: This sample includes further DNA sequences coding for the same CDR3. The CDR3 bases are TGTGCCTGGAGTGGGCTGAACACTGAAGCTTTCTTT. This gives the protein CAWSGLNTEAFF. The V and J genes are TRBV30 and TRBJ1-1; D is undetermined. The CDR3 contains 12 residues. With 1 base removed from V and 0 bases from J, the gap between germline ends came to 3 bases. CDR1 is GTSNPN and CDR2 is SVGIG in the germline V gene (reference sequence). The full variable domain, completed using reference TRBV30 and TRBJ1-1, is SQTIHQWPATLVQPVGSPLSLECTVEGTSNPNLYWYRQAAGRGLQLLFYSVGIGQISSEVPQNLSASRPQDRQFILSSKKLLLSDSGFYLCAWSGLNTEAFFGQGTRLTVV.

This rearrangement joins TRBV4-3 to TRBJ1-3, with 9 bases matching TRBD1. Germline CDR1 is LGHNA and CDR2 is YSLEER. Trimming took 0 bases from V and 2 from J; bases not matched to a gene: 8. The CDR3 is 18 residues long. CDR3 region: CASSQDAPRTGAGNTIYF. CDR3 nucleotide sequence: TGCGCCAGCAGCCAAGATGCCCCCAGGACAGGGGCTGGAAACACCATATATTTT.

The genes are TRBV6-7 and TRBJ1-5, with D possibly TRBD1 on 5 matching bases. TRBV6-7 is an ORF; its function is uncertain. This CDR3 has 14 residues. Trimming took off 6 bases at V and 4 bases at J, with 13 bases between the two ends. Written as DNA, the CDR3 is TGTGCCAGCAGCCCCGCGACAGTTAATCAGCCCCAGCATTTT. Protein product: CASSPATVNQPQHF.

This chain joins TRBV9 and TRBJ2-3; 9 nucleotides match TRBD1. The CDR3 totals 15 residues. Germline loops: CDR1 SGDLS, CDR2 YYNGEE. Trimming at V came to 3 bases and at J to 6 bases, leaving 8 bases not matched to a gene. In nucleotides, the CDR3 is TGTGCCAGCAGCGCCCGGACAGGGGAGGACGATACGCAGTATTTT. Protein: CASSARTGEDDTQYF.

The chain is built from TRBV28 and TRBJ1-1; D may be TRBD1 (6 bases). The CDR3 sequence is 15 residues long. Between the trimmed V and J ends, which lost 6 bases and 0 bases, there was a span of 14 bases. Germline V gives CDR1 MDHEN, CDR2 SYDVKM. The CDR3 protein is CASRGQTLMNTEAFF. The DNA of the CDR3 is TGTGCCAGCAGGGGACAAACACTGATGAACACTGAAGCTTTCTTT.

This chain connects TRBV6-6 to TRBJ1-6, with 11 bases lining up with TRBD1. The germline V gene has CDR1 MNHNY and CDR2 SVGAGI (reference sequence). The CDR3 runs to 14 residues. The junction had 4 bases not matched to a gene; V was cut back by 6 bases and J by 9 bases. CDR3 sequence: CASRPGTGGSPLHF. The CDR3 nucleotides are TGTGCCAGCAGGCCCGGGACAGGGGGTTCACCCCTCCACTTT.

The chain employs TRBV7-2 and TRBJ1-2; maybe TRBD1 (5 bases). Looked up from germline, CDR1 is SGHTA and CDR2 is FQGNSA. Trimming shortened V by 4 bases and J by 4 bases, and 16 bases separated the two germline ends. The CDR3 runs to 15 residues. DNA of the CDR3: TGTGCCAGCAGCTCTCTCGGGGGGGTCACCTATGGCTACACCTTC. Protein product: CASSSLGGVTYGYTF. The complete variable domain, with remaining parts taken from reference TRBV7-2 and TRBJ1-2, reads GAGVSQSPSNKVTEKGKDVELRCDPISGHTALYWYRQSLGQGLEFLIYFQGNSAPDKSGLPSDRFSAERTGGSVSTLTIQRTQQEDSAVYLCASSSLGGVTYGYTFGSGTRLTVV.

This clone was seen a handful of times. The chain joins TRBV5-4 to TRBJ2-2; 9 bases line up with TRBD2. CDR1 is SGHNT and CDR2 is YYREEE in the germline V gene (reference sequence). The CDR3 extends over 16 amino acids. J was trimmed by 5 bases and V by 1 base; bases with no gene match: 6. The CDR3 reads CASSLIAGAQTGELFF. DNA for the CDR3: TGTGCCAGCAGCTTGATAGCGGGGGCCCAGACCGGGGAGCTGTTTTTT.

The V call is TRBV5-8, the J call TRBJ2-7; D may be TRBD1 (5 bases). The CDR3 has 16 amino acids. V was clipped by 4 bases and J by 1 base, with 18 bases between them. Germline CDR1 reads SGHTS; CDR2 reads YDEGEE. CDR3 in amino acids: CASSLIGALWSYEQYF. CDR3 nucleotides: TGTGCCAGCAGCCTGATTGGGGCCCTGTGGTCCTACGAGCAGTACTTC.

This chain uses TRBV7-9 with TRBJ1-4, with D perhaps matching TRBD1 (6 bases). V lost 8 bases to trimming and J lost 0 bases, with 13 bases between them. CDR1 and CDR2 from the germline V gene are SEHNR and FQNEAQ (reference sequence). The CDR3 has 15 amino acids. The CDR3 nucleotides are TGTGCCAGCGCTTCGCAGGGGACAACTAATGAAAAACTGTTTTTT. Amino acid sequence: CASASQGTTNEKLFF.

The chain couples TRBV12-2 to TRBJ1-5; the DNA was not used to check the table's D call, TRBD1. TRBV12-2 counts as a pseudogene. The CDR3 is 18 residues long. CDR3 sequence: CASRLTQGQGYSNQPQHF. The CDR3, as DNA: TGTGCAAGTCGCTTAACCCAGGGACAGGGGTATAGCAATCAGCCCCAGCATTTT.

The chain employs TRBV20-1 and TRBJ2-1; possible D gene TRBD2, 5 bases. This CDR3 is 11 amino acids long. With 6 bases removed from V and 9 bases from J, the gap between germline ends came to 12 bases. Germline assignment: CDR1 DFQATT and CDR2 SNEGSKA (reference sequence). CDR3: CSASRGTEQFF. In DNA, the CDR3 is TGCAGTGCAAGTCGGGGAACTGAGCAGTTCTTC.

V and J are TRBV27 and TRBJ1-4, with 9 bases matching TRBD1. The CDR3 has 14 amino acids. Germline assignment: CDR1 MNHEY and CDR2 SMNVEV (reference sequence). J gave up 8 bases and V 2 bases, and 3 bases lay outside the gene matches. The CDR3 bases are TGTGCCAGCAGTTTAACAGGGGGCCACGAAAAACTGTTTTTT. Its protein product is CASSLTGGHEKLFF.

This clone was picked up many times. CDR3 coding DNA: TGTGCCAGCAGTTTGTGGGGGGAAGAGACCCAGTACTTC. Protein sequence: CASSLWGEETQYF. The chain uses TRBV12-3 or TRBV12-4 and TRBJ2-5; maybe TRBD2 (6 bases). V was pared by 3 bases and J by 3 bases, with 8 bases between. This CDR3 comprises 13 residues.

The rearrangement joins TRBV12-3 or TRBV12-4 to TRBJ2-7, with D possibly being TRBD2 (5 bases). The CDR3 runs 12 residues. Deletions cut 3 bases from V and 6 bases from J, with 9 bases between. CDR3 protein: CASSFLAVEQYF. The CDR3 DNA is TGTGCCAGCAGTTTCCTAGCCGTCGAGCAGTACTTC.

The V gene is TRBV19, the J gene TRBJ1-3, with 9 bases identical to TRBD1. The CDR3 has 15 residues. V lost 5 bases, J lost 3 bases, and 5 bases stayed unmatched. Germline CDR1 reads LNHDA; CDR2 reads SQIVND (reference sequence). The CDR3 DNA reads as TGTGCCAGTAGTGTACAGGGGGCAAGTGGAAACACCATATATTTT. This sequence encodes CASSVQGASGNTIYF.

The chain is built from TRBV5-1 and TRBJ1-4; D ambiguous. The CDR3 covers 15 residues. Germline-derived CDR1 and CDR2 are SGHRS and YFSETQ. The V end was cut by 7 bases, the J end by 8 bases, with 21 bases between. The CDR3: CASQRTAGRQEKLFF. The CDR3 DNA sequence: TGCGCCAGCCAAAGAACTGCGGGTCGTCAGGAAAAACTGTTTTTT. The complete variable domain, with remaining parts taken from reference TRBV5-1 and TRBJ1-4, reads KAGVTQTPRYLIKTRGQQVTLSCSPISGHRSVSWYQQTPGQGLQFLFEYFSETQRNKGNFPGRFSGRQFSNSRSEMNVSTLELGDSALYLCASQRTAGRQEKLFFGSGTQLSVL.